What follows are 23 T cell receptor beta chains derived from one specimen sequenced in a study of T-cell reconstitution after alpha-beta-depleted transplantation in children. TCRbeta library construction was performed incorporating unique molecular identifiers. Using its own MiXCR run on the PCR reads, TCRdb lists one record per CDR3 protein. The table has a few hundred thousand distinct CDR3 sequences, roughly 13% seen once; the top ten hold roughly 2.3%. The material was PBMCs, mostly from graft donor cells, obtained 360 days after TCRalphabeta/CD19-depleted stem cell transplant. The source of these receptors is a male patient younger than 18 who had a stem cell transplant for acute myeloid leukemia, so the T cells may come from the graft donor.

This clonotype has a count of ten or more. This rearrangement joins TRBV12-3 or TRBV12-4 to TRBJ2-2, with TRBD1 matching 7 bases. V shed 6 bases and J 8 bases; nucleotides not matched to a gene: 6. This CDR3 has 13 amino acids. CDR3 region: CASRGGGEGELFF. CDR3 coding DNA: TGTGCCAGCAGAGGGGGCGGAGAGGGGGAGCTGTTTTTT.

The CDR3 bases are TGCAGCGGGCTAGGCAGGGGAAACACTGAAGCTTTCTTT. This translates into CSGLGRGNTEAFF. V gene TRBV29-1 combines with J gene TRBJ1-1, with a possible D match to TRBD1 (6 bases). The V end lost 7 bases, the J end lost 2 bases, and 14 bases lay between the germline ends. The CDR3 spans 13 residues. Germline V gene data show CDR1 as SQVTM and CDR2 as ANQGSEA.

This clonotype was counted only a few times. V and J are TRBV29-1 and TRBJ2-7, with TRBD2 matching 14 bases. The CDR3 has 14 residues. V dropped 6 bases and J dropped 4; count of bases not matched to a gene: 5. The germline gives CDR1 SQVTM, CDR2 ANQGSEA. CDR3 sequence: CSVTGLAGAYEQYF. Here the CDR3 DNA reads TGCAGCGTAACGGGACTAGCGGGAGCGTACGAGCAGTACTTC.

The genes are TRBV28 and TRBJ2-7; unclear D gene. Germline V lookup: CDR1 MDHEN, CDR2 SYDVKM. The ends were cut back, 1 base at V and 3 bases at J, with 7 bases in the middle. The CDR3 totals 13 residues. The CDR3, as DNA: TGTGCCAGCAGTTTATCCCCAAACTACGAGCAGTACTTC. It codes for CASSLSPNYEQYF.

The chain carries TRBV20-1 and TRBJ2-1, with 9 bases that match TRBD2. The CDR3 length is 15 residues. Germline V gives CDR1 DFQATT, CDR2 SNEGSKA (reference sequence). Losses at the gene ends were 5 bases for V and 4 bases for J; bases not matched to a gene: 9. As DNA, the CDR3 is TGCAGTGCTCTTCCGACTAGCGGCCTTTACAATGAGCAGTTCTTC. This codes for CSALPTSGLYNEQFF.

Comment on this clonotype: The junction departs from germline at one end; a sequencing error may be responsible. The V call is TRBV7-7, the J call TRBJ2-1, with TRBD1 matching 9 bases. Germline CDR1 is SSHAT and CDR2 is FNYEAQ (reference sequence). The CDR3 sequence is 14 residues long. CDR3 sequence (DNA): TGTGCTAGCAGCGCCGGGACAGGGAAAAGTGAGCAGTTCTTC. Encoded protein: CASSAGTGKSEQFF.

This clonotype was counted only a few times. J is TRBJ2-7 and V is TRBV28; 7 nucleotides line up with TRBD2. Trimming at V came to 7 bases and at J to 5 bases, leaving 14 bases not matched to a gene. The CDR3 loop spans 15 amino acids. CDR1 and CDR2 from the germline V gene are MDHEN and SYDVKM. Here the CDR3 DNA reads TGTGCCAGCACCCCCTCCTTCTGGGAGGGAAACGAGCAGTACTTC. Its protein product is CASTPSFWEGNEQYF.

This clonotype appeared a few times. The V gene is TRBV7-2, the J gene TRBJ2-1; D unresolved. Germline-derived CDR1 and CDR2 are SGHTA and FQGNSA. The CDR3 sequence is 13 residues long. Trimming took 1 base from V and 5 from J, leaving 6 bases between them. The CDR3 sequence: CASSLELHNEQFF. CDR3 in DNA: TGTGCCAGCAGCTTAGAGCTTCACAATGAGCAGTTCTTC.

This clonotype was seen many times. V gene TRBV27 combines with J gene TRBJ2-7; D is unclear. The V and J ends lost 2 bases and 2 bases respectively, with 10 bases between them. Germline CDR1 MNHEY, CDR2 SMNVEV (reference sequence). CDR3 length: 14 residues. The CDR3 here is CASSLIGATYEQYF. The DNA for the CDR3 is TGTGCCAGCAGTTTAATTGGCGCTACCTACGAGCAGTACTTC.

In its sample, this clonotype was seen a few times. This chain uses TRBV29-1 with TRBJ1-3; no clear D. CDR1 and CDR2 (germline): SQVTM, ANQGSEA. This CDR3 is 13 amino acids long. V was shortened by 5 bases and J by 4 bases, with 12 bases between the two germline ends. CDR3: CSVYGSPGNTIYF. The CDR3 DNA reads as TGCAGCGTTTACGGCAGCCCGGGAAACACCATATATTTT.

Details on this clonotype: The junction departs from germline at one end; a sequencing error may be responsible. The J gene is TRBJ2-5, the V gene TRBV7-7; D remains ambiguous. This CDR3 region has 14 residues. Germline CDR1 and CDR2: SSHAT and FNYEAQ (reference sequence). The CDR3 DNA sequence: TGTGCTAGCAGCTCAGACCCAGTCAGGGAGACCCAGTACTTC. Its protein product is CASSSDPVRETQYF.

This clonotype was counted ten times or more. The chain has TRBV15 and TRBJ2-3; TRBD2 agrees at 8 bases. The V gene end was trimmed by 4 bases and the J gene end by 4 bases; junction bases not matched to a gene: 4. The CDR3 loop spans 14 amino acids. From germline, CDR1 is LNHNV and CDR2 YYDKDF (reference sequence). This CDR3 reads CATSIAGTADTQYF. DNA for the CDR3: TGTGCCACCAGCATAGCGGGAACGGCAGATACGCAGTATTTT.

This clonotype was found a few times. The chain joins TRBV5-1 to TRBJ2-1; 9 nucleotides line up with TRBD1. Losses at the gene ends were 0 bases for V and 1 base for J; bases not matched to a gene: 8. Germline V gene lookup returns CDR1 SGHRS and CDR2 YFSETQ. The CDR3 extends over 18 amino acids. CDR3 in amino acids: CASSLGDRVVVSYNEQFF. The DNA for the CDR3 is TGCGCCAGCAGCTTGGGGGACAGGGTGGTAGTGTCCTACAATGAGCAGTTCTTC.

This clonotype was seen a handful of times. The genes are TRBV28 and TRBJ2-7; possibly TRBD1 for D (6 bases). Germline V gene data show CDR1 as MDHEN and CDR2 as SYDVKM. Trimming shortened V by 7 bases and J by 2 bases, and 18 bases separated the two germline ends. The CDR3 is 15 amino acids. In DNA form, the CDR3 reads TGTGCCAGCACGCCCACAGGGCTAGGGGCCTACGAGCAGTACTTC. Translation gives CASTPTGLGAYEQYF.

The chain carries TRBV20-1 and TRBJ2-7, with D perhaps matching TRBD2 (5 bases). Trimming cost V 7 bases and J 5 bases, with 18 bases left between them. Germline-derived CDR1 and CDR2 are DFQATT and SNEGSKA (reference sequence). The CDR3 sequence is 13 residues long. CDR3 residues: CSVRTALFDEQYF. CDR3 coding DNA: TGCAGTGTCAGGACTGCCTTGTTCGACGAGCAGTACTTC.

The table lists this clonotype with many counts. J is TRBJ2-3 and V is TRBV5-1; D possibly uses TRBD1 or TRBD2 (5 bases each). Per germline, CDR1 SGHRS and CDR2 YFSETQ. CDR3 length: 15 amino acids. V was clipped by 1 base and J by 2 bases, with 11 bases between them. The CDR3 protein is CASSLMRGDTDTQYF. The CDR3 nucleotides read TGCGCCAGCAGCTTGATGAGGGGCGACACAGATACGCAGTATTTT.

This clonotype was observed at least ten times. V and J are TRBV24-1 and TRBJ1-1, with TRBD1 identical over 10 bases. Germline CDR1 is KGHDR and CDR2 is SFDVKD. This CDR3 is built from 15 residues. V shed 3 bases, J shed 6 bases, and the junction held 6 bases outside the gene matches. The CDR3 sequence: CATSDATGGDSEAFF. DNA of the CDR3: TGTGCCACCAGTGATGCGACAGGGGGCGATTCTGAAGCTTTCTTT.

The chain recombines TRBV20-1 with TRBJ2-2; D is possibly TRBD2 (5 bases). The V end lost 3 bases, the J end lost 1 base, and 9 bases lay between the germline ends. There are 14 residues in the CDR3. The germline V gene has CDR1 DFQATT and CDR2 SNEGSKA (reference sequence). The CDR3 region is CSARSGVNTGELFF. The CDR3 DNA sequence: TGCAGTGCTAGGTCCGGGGTGAACACCGGGGAGCTGTTTTTT.

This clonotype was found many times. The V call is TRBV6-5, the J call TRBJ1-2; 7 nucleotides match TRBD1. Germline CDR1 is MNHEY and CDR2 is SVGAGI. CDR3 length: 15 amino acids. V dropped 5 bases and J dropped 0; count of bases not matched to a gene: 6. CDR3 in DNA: TGTGCCAGCAGTAACCGACAGGGCGCTAACTATGGCTACACCTTC. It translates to CASSNRQGANYGYTF.

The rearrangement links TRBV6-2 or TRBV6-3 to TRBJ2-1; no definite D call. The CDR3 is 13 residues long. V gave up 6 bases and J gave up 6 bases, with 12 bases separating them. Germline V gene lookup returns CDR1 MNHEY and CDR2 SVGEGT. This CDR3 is CASRDPGSNEQFF. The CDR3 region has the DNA TGTGCCAGCAGAGACCCCGGATCCAATGAGCAGTTCTTC.

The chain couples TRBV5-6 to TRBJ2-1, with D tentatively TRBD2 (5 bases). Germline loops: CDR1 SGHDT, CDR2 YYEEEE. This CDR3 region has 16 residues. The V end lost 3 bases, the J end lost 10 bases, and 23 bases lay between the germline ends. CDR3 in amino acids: CASSSLRRLPPGEQFF. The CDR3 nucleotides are TGTGCCAGCAGCTCTTTGAGGAGACTACCCCCTGGGGAGCAGTTCTTC.

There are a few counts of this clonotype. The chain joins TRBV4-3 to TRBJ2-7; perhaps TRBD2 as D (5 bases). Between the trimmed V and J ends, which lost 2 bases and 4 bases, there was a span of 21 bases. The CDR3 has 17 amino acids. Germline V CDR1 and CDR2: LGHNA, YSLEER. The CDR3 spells CASSQRLIGLQDYEQYF. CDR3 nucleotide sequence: TGCGCCAGCAGCCAAAGGTTGATCGGACTTCAAGATTACGAGCAGTACTTC.

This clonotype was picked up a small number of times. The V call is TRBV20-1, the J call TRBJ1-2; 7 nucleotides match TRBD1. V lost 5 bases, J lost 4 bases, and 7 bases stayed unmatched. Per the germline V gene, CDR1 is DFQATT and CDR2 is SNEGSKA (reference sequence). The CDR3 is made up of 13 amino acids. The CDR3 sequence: CSAFRQGGYGYTF. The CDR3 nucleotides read TGCAGTGCTTTCCGACAGGGTGGCTATGGCTACACCTTC.